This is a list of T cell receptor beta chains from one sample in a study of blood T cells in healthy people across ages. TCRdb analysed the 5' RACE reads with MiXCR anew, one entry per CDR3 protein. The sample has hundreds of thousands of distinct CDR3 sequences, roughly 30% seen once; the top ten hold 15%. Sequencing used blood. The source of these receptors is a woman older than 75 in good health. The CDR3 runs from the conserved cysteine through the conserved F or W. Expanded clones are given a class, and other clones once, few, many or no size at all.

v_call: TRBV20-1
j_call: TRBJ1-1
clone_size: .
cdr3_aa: CSARAPTGENTEAFF

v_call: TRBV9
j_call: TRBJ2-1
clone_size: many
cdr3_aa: CASSQGWGNEQFF

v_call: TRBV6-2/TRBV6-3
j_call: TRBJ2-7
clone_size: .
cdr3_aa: CASSYSPSAYEQYF

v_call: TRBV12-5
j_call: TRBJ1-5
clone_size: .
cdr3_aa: CASGRTGGQPQHF

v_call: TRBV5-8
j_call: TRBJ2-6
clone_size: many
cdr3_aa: CASSRGQGTGANVLTF

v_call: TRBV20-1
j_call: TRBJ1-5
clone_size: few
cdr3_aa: CSASRGVDQPQHF

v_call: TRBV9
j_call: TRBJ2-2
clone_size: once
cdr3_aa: CASSVTTNTGELFF

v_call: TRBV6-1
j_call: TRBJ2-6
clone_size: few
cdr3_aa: CASSEQRLAGLSGANVLTF

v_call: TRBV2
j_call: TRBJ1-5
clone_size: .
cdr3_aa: CASSELRVNQPQHF

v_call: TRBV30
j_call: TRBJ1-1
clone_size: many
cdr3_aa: CAWSGSLNTEAFF

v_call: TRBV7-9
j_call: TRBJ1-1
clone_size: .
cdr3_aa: CASSFDDRGNTEAFF

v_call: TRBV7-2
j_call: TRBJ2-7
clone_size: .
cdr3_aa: CASSLAGGNVYEQYF

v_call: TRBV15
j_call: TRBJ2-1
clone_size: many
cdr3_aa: CATTTSLGRGGRNEQFF

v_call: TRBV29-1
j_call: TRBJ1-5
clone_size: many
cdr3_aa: CSVVEGVNQPQHF

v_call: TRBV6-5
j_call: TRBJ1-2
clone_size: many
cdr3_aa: CASSAAWGGDGYTF

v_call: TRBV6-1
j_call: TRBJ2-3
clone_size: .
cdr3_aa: CASSPLGRVDTQYF

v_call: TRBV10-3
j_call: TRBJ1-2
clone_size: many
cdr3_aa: CAISLQGAHGYTF

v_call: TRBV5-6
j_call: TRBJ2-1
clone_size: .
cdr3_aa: CASSPDRPGEQFF

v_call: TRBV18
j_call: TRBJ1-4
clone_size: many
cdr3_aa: CASSVDSANEKLFF

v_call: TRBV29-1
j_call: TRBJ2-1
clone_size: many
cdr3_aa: CSVLTAGGSSYNEQFF

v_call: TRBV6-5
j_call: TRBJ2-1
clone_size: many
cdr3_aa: CASSYSIPGGEGGEQFF

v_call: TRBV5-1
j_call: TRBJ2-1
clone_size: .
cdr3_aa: CASSWGTSFFHNEQFF

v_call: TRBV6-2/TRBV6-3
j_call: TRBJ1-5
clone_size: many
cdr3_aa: CASSYEGTDTHRPQHF

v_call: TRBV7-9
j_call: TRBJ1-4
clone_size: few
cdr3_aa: CASSTGQSTNEKLFF

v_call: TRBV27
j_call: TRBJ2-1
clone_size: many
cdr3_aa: CASSLSGTSGGLKKPYNEQFF

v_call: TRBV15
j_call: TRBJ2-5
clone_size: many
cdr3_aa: CATSRGGLGPVGTQYF

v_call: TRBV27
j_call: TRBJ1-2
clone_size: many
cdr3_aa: CASSLSYRDKSGYTF

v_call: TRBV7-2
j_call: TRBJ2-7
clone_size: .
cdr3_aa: CASSLGRNSYEQYF

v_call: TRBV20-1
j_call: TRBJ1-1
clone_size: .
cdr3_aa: CSARVPPPGQRNTEAFF

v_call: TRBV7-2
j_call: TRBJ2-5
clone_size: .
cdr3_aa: CASSMMDFSLYF

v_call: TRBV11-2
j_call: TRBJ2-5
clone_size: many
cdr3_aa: CASSAIGRKDETQYF

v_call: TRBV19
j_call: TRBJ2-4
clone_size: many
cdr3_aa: CASSTQVGNIQYF

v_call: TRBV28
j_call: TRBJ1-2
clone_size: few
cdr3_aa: CASSPGAVWGGYTF

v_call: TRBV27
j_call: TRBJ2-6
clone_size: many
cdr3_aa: CASSLWTASGANVLTF

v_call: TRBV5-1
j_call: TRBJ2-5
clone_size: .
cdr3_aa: CASSVAGARETQYF

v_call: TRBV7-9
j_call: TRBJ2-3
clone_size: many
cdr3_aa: CASTMTGTDTQYF

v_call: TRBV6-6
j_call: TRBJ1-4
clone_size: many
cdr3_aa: CASSSTGLNEKLFF

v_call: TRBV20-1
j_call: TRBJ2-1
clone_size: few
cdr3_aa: CSARERRDRSYNEQFF

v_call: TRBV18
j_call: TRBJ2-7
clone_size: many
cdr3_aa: CASSPPMTEHSYEQYF

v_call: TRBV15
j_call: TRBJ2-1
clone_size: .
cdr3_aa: CATSDVGRARYNEQFF

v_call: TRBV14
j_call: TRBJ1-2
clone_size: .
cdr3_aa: CASSRDNVYGYTF

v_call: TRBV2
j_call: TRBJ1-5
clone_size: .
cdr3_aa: CASRSGTNQPQHF

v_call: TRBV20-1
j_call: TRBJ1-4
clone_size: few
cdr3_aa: CSPEGGTGAEKLFF

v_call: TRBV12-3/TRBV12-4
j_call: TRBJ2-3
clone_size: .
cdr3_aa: CASTTAGADTQYF

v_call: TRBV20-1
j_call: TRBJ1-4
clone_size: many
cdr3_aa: CSAGSGAGEKLFF